The 10 T cell receptor beta chains reported below all come from one sample, sequenced in a study of T cell repertoires in cytomegalovirus infection. These TCRs are of unknown antigen specificity. In TCRdb, the reads were re-called with MiXCR into one record per CDR3 protein. The repertoire consists of a few hundred thousand distinct CDR3 sequences, with approximately 40% occurring once and the leading ten covering 48%. The sequenced sample was cultured PBMCs, obtained from culture after CMV antigen stimulation. These receptors were collected from a human donor in good health (CMV status not recorded). Some clones in this sample may be carry-over from other donors' samples.

This clonotype was detected only a few times. The V and J genes are TRBV7-8 and TRBJ2-7, with TRBD2 identical over 8 bases. Per germline, CDR1 SGHVS and CDR2 FQNEAQ. The V segment lost 4 bases and the J segment 2 bases; nucleotides outside the gene matches: 4. The CDR3 is made up of 14 amino acids. The CDR3 nucleotides are TGTGCCAGCAGCTCGGGCGGGGGGCCCTACGAGCAGTACTTC. Its protein product is CASSSGGGPYEQYF.

The chain uses TRBV4-2 and TRBJ2-1; TRBD2 aligns across 8 bases. Per germline, CDR1 LGHNA and CDR2 YNFKEQ. The trim removed 0 bases at V and 6 bases at J, leaving 22 bases unmatched. The CDR3 loop spans 21 amino acids. The CDR3 DNA sequence: TGTGCCAGCAGCCAAGATCCCCGGAAGGAATTTGCGGGAGGAGGGCCCAATGAGCAGTTCTTC. Translating it yields CASSQDPRKEFAGGGPNEQFF.

The gene calls are TRBV9 and TRBJ2-5, with D maybe TRBD2 (5 bases). Trimming stripped 0 bases from V and 4 bases from J, with 13 bases between. CDR1 is SGDLS, CDR2 YYNGEE, per germline. The CDR3 contains 15 residues. CDR3 residues: CASSVGAQRGETQYF. The CDR3, as DNA: TGTGCCAGCAGCGTAGGAGCGCAACGGGGAGAGACCCAGTACTTC.

The chain recombines TRBV19 with TRBJ2-5, with D tentatively TRBD2 (6 bases). There are 19 residues in the CDR3. The germline V and J ends were trimmed by 5 bases and 1 base, with 26 bases remaining between them. From germline, CDR1 is LNHDA and CDR2 SQIVND (reference sequence). The CDR3 spells CASSDWDSGIKGAQETQYF. CDR3 nucleotide sequence: TGTGCCAGTAGTGACTGGGATAGCGGAATAAAGGGAGCCCAAGAGACCCAGTACTTC.

J is TRBJ1-6 and V is TRBV7-6; D perhaps matches TRBD1 (6 bases). Germline CDR1 and CDR2: SGHVS and FNYEAQ. The CDR3 has 18 residues. V was pared by 5 bases and J by 0 bases, with 17 bases between. CDR3 protein: CASSPDLPGASYNSPLHF. DNA for the CDR3: TGTGCCAGCAGCCCAGACCTCCCGGGGGCCTCCTATAATTCACCCCTCCACTTT.

The genes are TRBV4-2 and TRBJ2-5; 9 positions match TRBD2. CDR1 and CDR2 from the germline V gene are LGHNA and YNFKEQ. The CDR3 totals 18 residues. The J segment lost 5 bases and the V segment lost 8 bases, leaving 21 bases of the junction unmatched. In DNA, the CDR3 is TGTGCCAGCTCTCAAGGGGGTTCAGCGGGGGGCTGGGTGGAGACCCAGTACTTC. It translates to CASSQGGSAGGWVETQYF.

The chain links TRBV4-1 to TRBJ1-2, with a possible D match to TRBD1 (5 bases). V lost 6 bases to trimming and J lost 2 bases, with 22 bases between them. CDR3 length equals 17 residues. The V gene's germline CDR1 is MGHRA and CDR2 YSYEKL. CDR3 amino acids: CASSLMPGAPLNYGYTF. In DNA, the CDR3 is TGCGCCAGCAGTCTAATGCCCGGGGCCCCCCTCAACTATGGCTACACCTTC.

This clonotype was seen a handful of times. The rearrangement joins TRBV10-3 to TRBJ2-3; D call uncertain. V lost 4 bases, J lost 5 bases, and 10 bases lay in between. Germline V lookup: CDR1 ENHRY, CDR2 SYGVKD. The CDR3 is made up of 13 amino acids. The CDR3 bases are TGTGCCATCAGTGGGACCGAGCGAGATACGCAGTATTTT. This codes for CAISGTERDTQYF.

J is TRBJ1-4 and V is TRBV7-9, with D unresolved. This CDR3 region has 13 residues. In germline, CDR1 is SEHNR, CDR2 FQNEAQ (reference sequence). The V gene lost 7 bases and the J gene lost 13 bases, with 19 bases spanning the gap. The CDR3 nucleotides read TGTGCCAGCAACCAAGGGCGGAACTCGGGACTGTTTTTT. Protein sequence: CASNQGRNSGLFF.

V is TRBV6-2 or TRBV6-3 and J is TRBJ2-7; TRBD1 aligns across 7 bases. The germline gives CDR1 MNHEY, CDR2 SVGEGT. V lost 10 bases to trimming and J lost 2 bases; unmatched junction nucleotides: 14. There are 15 residues in the CDR3. CDR3 sequence: CAIRFGGQAAYEQYF. CDR3 nucleotides: TGTGCCATACGTTTCGGAGGACAGGCTGCCTACGAGCAGTACTTC.